This TCR beta chain was sequenced for a study of identical twins. Study-wide results and limits: These conclusions were based on statistical analysis (cross-sectional, not following the same donors). The study found excess low generation probability among twin-shared out-of-frame alpha sequences.

With V trimmed by 1 base and J by 3 bases, 3 bases remained unmatched. This CDR3 is built from 15 residues. Germline V CDR1 and CDR2: SGHDN, FVKESK. In its sample, this clonotype was seen a few times. The target antigen is unknown. TCRdb called the 5' RACE reads again in MiXCR, with one record for every CDR3 protein. The repertoire holds around 650,000 distinct CDR3 sequences, with about 7.6% as singletons. The same data also contributed to another study, on yellow fever vaccine responses in identical twins. That paper adds: Twins reportedly appeared to share part of their vaccine T cell response while keeping part individual.

The chain uses TRBV14 and TRBJ2-3, with TRBD1 matching 8 bases. Sequencing was performed on PBMCs. The TCR originated in a woman aged 18-29 years in good health. The CDR3, as DNA: TGTGCCAGCAGCCAAGGACAGGGGATAACAGATACGCAGTATTTT. Protein sequence: CASSQGQGITDTQYF.